Following are 31 T cell receptor beta chains from one sample sequenced in a study of blood T cells in healthy people across ages. A sample-barcoded 5' primer and a J-beta primer mix were used in a second PCR of roughly 7 to 12 cycles. TCRdb re-called the 5' RACE reads with MiXCR, one entry per CDR3 protein. Of hundreds of thousands of distinct CDR3 sequences listed, 58% are singletons. The sequencing sample was made of blood. Source of these receptors: a man aged 30 to 45 in good health.

This clonotype was seen more than once but under ten times. Here the CDR3 reads CASSLRSNTEAFF. The DNA for the CDR3 is TGTGCCAGCAGCTTACGATCGAACACTGAAGCTTTCTTT. The genes are TRBV7-3 and TRBJ1-1; D is unclear. V lost 2 bases to trimming and J lost 1 base, with 5 bases between them. Germline V gives CDR1 SGHTA, CDR2 FQGTGA. The CDR3 extends over 13 amino acids.

The V gene is TRBV30, the J gene TRBJ1-4; 8 nucleotides agree with TRBD1. V shed 5 bases, J shed 11 bases, and the junction held 4 bases outside the gene matches. The V gene's germline CDR1 is GTSNPN and CDR2 SVGIG (reference sequence). This CDR3 is built from 11 residues. CDR3 amino acids: CAWRTGRKLFF. CDR3 coding DNA: TGTGCCTGGCGGACAGGGCGTAAACTGTTTTTT.

This chain joins TRBV11-2 and TRBJ2-2; TRBD1 matches 7 bases. J lost 5 bases, V lost 2 bases, and 8 bases had no gene match. This CDR3 has 16 residues. CDR1 and CDR2 from the germline V gene are SGHAT and FQNNGV. The DNA for the CDR3 is TGTGCCAGCAGCTTATTTGGACAGGCGATTACCGGGGAGCTGTTTTTT. Its translation: CASSLFGQAITGELFF.

The chain recombines TRBV4-1 with TRBJ2-7; a possible D gene is TRBD1 (6 bases). The CDR3 covers 14 residues. Germline V gene data show CDR1 as MGHRA and CDR2 as YSYEKL. Trimming took 2 bases from V and 3 from J, leaving 11 bases between them. CDR3 DNA sequence: TGCGCCAGCAGCCAACAGACAGGTTTCTACGAGCAGTACTTC. It translates to CASSQQTGFYEQYF.

The chain employs TRBV5-6 and TRBJ2-3; 8 bases align to TRBD1. The CDR3 has 18 residues. Germline CDR1 SGHDT, CDR2 YYEEEE. V dropped 0 bases and J dropped 4; count of bases not matched to a gene: 13. In DNA form, the CDR3 reads TGTGCCAGCAGCTTGGATCCTTTCGGGACAGGTTCCCCAGATACGCAGTATTTT. Translation gives CASSLDPFGTGSPDTQYF.

The chain is built from TRBV20-1 and TRBJ1-4, with D perhaps TRBD1 (6 bases). The V end lost 6 bases, the J end lost 7 bases, and 15 bases lay between the germline ends. The length of the CDR3 is 13 residues. CDR1 DFQATT and CDR2 SNEGSKA come from the germline V gene (reference sequence). The CDR3 nucleotides are TGCAGTGCCCCCGGTACAGGGAGTGAAAAACTGTTTTTT. Its protein is CSAPGTGSEKLFF.

This chain links TRBV3-1 with TRBJ2-2; D is tentatively TRBD1 or TRBD2 (5 bases each). The germline V and J ends were trimmed by 4 bases and 1 base, with 13 bases remaining between them. The CDR3 is made up of 16 amino acids. The germline V gene encodes CDR1 LGHDT and CDR2 YNNKEL (reference sequence). The CDR3 bases are TGTGCCAGCAGCCCATCGGGACCTCTGAACACCGGGGAGCTGTTTTTT. Amino acids: CASSPSGPLNTGELFF.

In its sample, this clonotype was seen a few times. The V gene is TRBV2, the J gene TRBJ2-5; 9 bases align to TRBD2. This CDR3 spans 14 amino acids. The V gene end was trimmed by 6 bases and the J gene end by 11 bases; junction bases not matched to a gene: 13. The germline gives CDR1 SNHLY, CDR2 FYNNEI. The CDR3 nucleotides read TGTGCCAGCAGCCAGACTAGCGGAGGAAGGGAGCAGTACTTC. Encoded protein: CASSQTSGGREQYF.

J is TRBJ2-5 and V is TRBV20-1; D might be TRBD1 (6 bases). TRBJ2-7 matches the DNA end more closely, so the J call is doubtful. CDR3 length: 15 residues. Germline V CDR1 and CDR2: DFQATT, SNEGSKA (reference sequence). The CDR3 nucleotides read TGCAGTGCCCCTGCCCGGGACATCCTATCCTACGAGCAGTACTTC. Translation: CSAPARDILSYEQYF.

This clonotype was seen only once. This chain uses TRBV7-2 with TRBJ2-1; 7 bases match TRBD2. CDR3 size: 14 residues. Germline CDR1 reads SGHTA; CDR2 reads FQGNSA. V trimming: 5 bases; J trimming: 6 bases; junction bases outside the gene matches: 7. CDR3 loop: CASSTPTSFNEQFF. CDR3 bases: TGTGCCAGCAGCACGCCGACTAGCTTCAATGAGCAGTTCTTC.

About this clonotype itself: A junction boundary mismatches the germline segment, possibly from a read error. The genes are TRBV20-1 and TRBJ1-2; D is ambiguous. Germline lookup yields CDR1 DFQATT and CDR2 SNEGSKA (reference sequence). The CDR3 sequence is 14 residues long. Here the CDR3 DNA reads TGCAGTGCTAGAACGGACGCAGTATCTGATGGCTGCATCTTC. This codes for CSARTDAVSDGCIF.

The chain recombines TRBV18 with TRBJ2-1; 8 positions agree with TRBD1. The CDR3 contains 15 residues. Per germline, CDR1 KGHSH and CDR2 LQKENI. The J segment lost 7 bases and the V segment lost 6 bases, leaving 11 bases of the junction unmatched. CDR3 loop: CASSPGTGRGNEQFF. CDR3 nucleotide sequence: TGTGCCAGCTCCCCCGGGACAGGAAGGGGAAATGAGCAGTTCTTC.

The chain links TRBV28 to TRBJ1-2; 8 bases line up with TRBD1. V was pared by 0 bases and J by 8 bases, with 5 bases of the junction left unmatched. This CDR3 has 14 amino acids. CDR1 is MDHEN and CDR2 is SYDVKM in the germline V gene. The CDR3 reads CASSLWGQAEGYTF. CDR3 sequence (DNA): TGTGCCAGCAGTTTATGGGGACAGGCGGAGGGCTACACCTTC.

This clonotype was found many times. The J gene is TRBJ2-7, the V gene TRBV27; D might be TRBD1 or TRBD2, each matching 5 bases. CDR3 length: 14 amino acids. Germline assignment: CDR1 MNHEY and CDR2 SMNVEV (reference sequence). The V gene lost 3 bases and the J gene lost 0 bases, with 9 bases spanning the gap. The CDR3 DNA follows: TGTGCCAGCAGTTTCTCTGGGGGCTCCTACGAGCAGTACTTC. It specifies CASSFSGGSYEQYF.

A word on this clonotype: One end of the junction varies from germline; a read error may be responsible. The rearrangement links TRBV20-1 to TRBJ2-3, with D maybe TRBD1 (5 bases). Germline V gives CDR1 DFQATT, CDR2 SNEGSKA (reference sequence). There are 14 residues in the CDR3. The CDR3 DNA follows: TGCAGTGCTGCCCGAGGCGGAACCACAGGTACGCAGTATTTT. Its protein product is CSAARGGTTGTQYF.

This chain joins TRBV28 and TRBJ1-6; D gene uncertain. Deletions cut 6 bases from V and 8 bases from J, with 17 bases between. CDR1 and CDR2 (germline): MDHEN, SYDVKM. The CDR3 consists of 15 residues. The CDR3 here is CASSPPAGQYSPLHF. The CDR3 DNA reads as TGTGCCAGCAGCCCCCCGGCAGGCCAATATTCACCCCTCCACTTT.

This chain joins TRBV27 and TRBJ1-2; TRBD1 might be the D (5 bases). Per the germline V gene, CDR1 is MNHEY and CDR2 is SMNVEV (reference sequence). CDR3 length equals 18 residues. V shed 1 base and J shed 6 bases, with 24 bases lying between them. The CDR3 sequence is CASSLLGPGQGNWDGYTF. The CDR3 DNA follows: TGTGCCAGCAGTTTATTGGGCCCGGGGCAGGGAAATTGGGATGGCTACACCTTC.

This clonotype has more than one count but fewer than ten. The V gene is TRBV10-3, the J gene TRBJ1-2; 8 bases line up with TRBD1. The CDR3 sequence is 16 residues long. V dropped 0 bases and J dropped 2; count of bases not matched to a gene: 5. Germline V gene data show CDR1 as ENHRY and CDR2 as SYGVKD. CDR3 in DNA: TGTGCCATCAGTGAGTCGAAGCGACAGGGGAACTATGGCTACACCTTC. Protein: CAISESKRQGNYGYTF.

This clonotype was seen a few times. The V call is TRBV10-3, the J call TRBJ2-7; perhaps TRBD2 as D (5 bases). This CDR3 is built from 16 residues. CDR1 is ENHRY and CDR2 is SYGVKD in the germline V gene. Trimming cost V 6 bases and J 0 bases, with 18 bases left between them. The CDR3 region is CAIRGSTGNDSYEQYF. CDR3 nucleotides: TGTGCCATCAGAGGAAGCACCGGGAACGACTCCTACGAGCAGTACTTC.

V is TRBV9 and J is TRBJ2-1; 7 bases line up with TRBD2. The germline V gene has CDR1 SGDLS and CDR2 YYNGEE. Trimming removed 2 bases from V and 3 bases from J; junction bases left unmatched: 14. The CDR3 totals 18 residues. DNA for the CDR3: TGTGCCAGCAGCGTGGAGTCGGGGCGGGAGACAGTCTACAATGAGCAGTTCTTC. Amino acid sequence: CASSVESGRETVYNEQFF.

The chain employs TRBV3-1 and TRBJ2-1; 9 bases match TRBD1. This CDR3 has 15 residues. Germline loops: CDR1 LGHDT, CDR2 YNNKEL (reference sequence). V was pared by 3 bases and J by 5 bases, with 5 bases of the junction left unmatched. The CDR3 loop reads CASSHRDRAHNEQFF. The CDR3 DNA reads TGTGCCAGCAGCCACCGGGACAGGGCCCACAATGAGCAGTTCTTC.

The chain recombines TRBV7-2 with TRBJ2-5; D might be TRBD1 (5 bases). V shed 0 bases and J shed 5 bases, with 13 bases lying between them. The CDR3 length is 15 residues. Germline CDR1 is SGHTA and CDR2 is FQGNSA. The CDR3 is CASSLAAQGSETQYF. The CDR3 region has the DNA TGTGCCAGCAGCTTAGCCGCTCAGGGATCGGAGACCCAGTACTTC.

The V and J genes are TRBV4-2 and TRBJ1-1, with D hard to call. The germline CDR1 and CDR2 sequences are LGHNA and YNFKEQ. V lost 1 base, J lost 4 bases, and 7 bases lay in between. This CDR3 is 13 amino acids long. CDR3 sequence reads: CASSQVVSTEAFF. The CDR3 nucleotides read TGTGCCAGCAGCCAAGTCGTGAGCACTGAAGCTTTCTTT.

J is TRBJ2-1 and V is TRBV11-3; perhaps TRBD2 as D (5 bases). V gave up 5 bases and J gave up 6 bases, with 14 bases separating them. The CDR3 covers 14 residues. Germline CDR1 is SGHNT and CDR2 is YENEEA. For the CDR3, the DNA is TGTGCCAGCAGCGTAGCAGCGGAGACCAATGAGCAGTTCTTC. This sequence encodes CASSVAAETNEQFF.

DNA of the CDR3: TGCAGTGCCCAGGGTTCCTCCTACAATGAGCAGTTCTTC. The encoded protein is CSAQGSSYNEQFF. This rearrangement joins TRBV20-1 to TRBJ2-1; D is possibly TRBD1 (5 bases). The CDR3 extends over 13 amino acids. Trimming took 6 bases from V and 0 from J, leaving 9 bases between them. CDR1 is DFQATT and CDR2 is SNEGSKA in the germline V gene (reference sequence).

The J gene is TRBJ2-7, the V gene TRBV29-1; a possible D gene is TRBD1 (7 bases). Trimming took off 7 bases at V and 6 bases at J, with 16 bases between the two ends. The CDR3 runs 12 residues. Germline V gene data show CDR1 as SQVTM and CDR2 as ANQGSEA. CDR3 residues: CSAGAGGGEQYF. The CDR3 nucleotides read TGCAGCGCGGGGGCAGGGGGAGGCGAGCAGTACTTC.

The chain links TRBV12-3 or TRBV12-4 to TRBJ1-1, with TRBD1 as a possible D gene (6 bases). The CDR3 loop spans 12 amino acids. Between the trimmed V and J ends, which lost 6 bases and 6 bases, there was a span of 11 bases. The CDR3 reads CASSTTGPEAFF. The DNA for the CDR3 is TGTGCCAGCAGCACAACAGGGCCTGAAGCTTTCTTT.

The chain joins TRBV7-2 to TRBJ2-1; 9 nucleotides line up with TRBD1. CDR1 and CDR2 from the germline V gene are SGHTA and FQGNSA. This CDR3 has 15 amino acids. Unmatched junction bases numbered 9, after V lost 4 bases and J lost 8 bases. The CDR3 here is CASSSTGTGWHEQFF. CDR3 in DNA: TGTGCCAGCAGCTCAACCGGGACAGGGTGGCATGAGCAGTTCTTC.

This sequence joins TRBV5-1 and TRBJ1-6; 9 nucleotides align to TRBD1. This CDR3 contains 14 residues. Germline V gives CDR1 SGHRS, CDR2 YFSETQ. V was pared by 4 bases and J by 10 bases, with 6 bases of the junction left unmatched. CDR3 amino acids: CASSARDRESPLHF. The CDR3 nucleotides read TGCGCCAGCAGCGCCCGGGACAGGGAATCACCCCTCCACTTT.

Comments on this clonotype: One junction end does not reproduce the germline sequence, and a read error may be involved. The chain uses TRBV10-3 and TRBJ1-1; 8 nucleotides match TRBD1. The germline V gene has CDR1 ENHRY and CDR2 SYGVKD. The CDR3 is 13 residues long. The CDR3 DNA is TGTACCATCACCAGGGGGCCGGACACTGAAGCTTTCTTT. Translating gives CTITRGPDTEAFF.

The chain uses TRBV29-1 and TRBJ2-7; no definite D call. Trimming removed 5 bases at V and 5 bases at J, with 16 bases between. The CDR3 covers 13 residues. The germline gives CDR1 SQVTM, CDR2 ANQGSEA. CDR3 sequence (DNA): TGCAGCGTTTCAGACGTGAAGTTGAACGAGCAGTACTTC. Translating gives CSVSDVKLNEQYF.